This T cell receptor (beta chain) was documented in a study of cytomegalovirus exposure and HLA in healthy donors. Whole-study findings and limits: By a later analysis, the bulk of CMV-associated TCR beta chains appeared HLA-restricted. Reportedly, HLA-A and HLA-B alleles of most subjects were accurately predicted from TCR beta.

Turning to this clone: Antigen unknown.

Both 60 Vbeta primers and 13 Jbeta primers went into the PCR. Profiling relied on immunoSEQ multiplex PCR, and the TCRdb table lists in-frame clones only, not all of them. The table shows about 100,000 clones, with around 77% occurring only once. Germline V gene data show CDR1 as SGHAT and CDR2 as FQNNGV. Trimming shortened V by 0 bases and J by 7 bases, and 13 bases separated the two germline ends. The CDR3 has 15 amino acids. Material for sequencing was PBMCs. V and J are TRBV11-2 and TRBJ2-1; possibly TRBD1 for D (5 bases). This clonotype originated in a man younger than 45 in good health and CMV-seronegative. CDR3 protein: CASSLEGAQGNEQFF. The DNA of the CDR3 is TGTGCCAGCAGCTTAGAAGGGGCCCAGGGAAATGAGCAGTTCTTC. Complete variable domain (other parts from reference TRBV11-2 and TRBJ2-1): EAGVAQSPRYKIIEKRQSVAFWCNPISGHATLYWYQQILGQGPKLLIQFQNNGVVDDSQLPKDRFSAERLKGVDSTLKIQPAKLEDSAVYLCASSLEGAQGNEQFFGPGTRLTVL.